Listed here are 10 T cell receptor beta chains from one sample, sequenced in a study of OX40 agonist ivuxolimab in advanced cancers. Clones were sequenced by immunoSEQ multiplex PCR, and TCRdb holds only the in-frame ones, with some missing. In the table there are over 30,000 clones, approximately 91% of which are singletons. This specimen consisted of CD4+ or CD8+ T cells sorted from blood, obtained in a trial of the OX40 agonist ivuxolimab. The receptors were sampled from an adult with an advanced solid tumor such as melanoma, head and neck, liver or kidney cancer.

This rearrangement joins TRBV4-2 to TRBJ1-6; 8 nucleotides agree with TRBD1. Germline CDR1 LGHNA, CDR2 YNFKEQ. After removal of 1 base from V and 8 bases from J, the junction contained 13 bases not matched to a gene. The CDR3 runs to 18 residues. The CDR3 is CASSQVSGPGQAYSPLHF. The DNA for the CDR3 is TGTGCCAGCAGCCAAGTTAGTGGGCCGGGACAGGCCTATTCACCCCTCCACTTT.

The J gene is TRBJ2-2, the V gene TRBV28, with 8 nucleotides matching TRBD2. CDR1 and CDR2 from the germline V gene are MDHEN and SYDVKM. The CDR3 loop spans 13 amino acids. The J segment lost 6 bases and the V segment lost 7 bases, leaving 4 bases of the junction unmatched. As DNA, the CDR3 is TGTGCCAGCACCCTGCGGGAGGCCGGGGAGCTGTTTTTT. Translated, it gives CASTLREAGELFF.

In the case of this clone: Additional DNA sequences in this sample encode the identical CDR3. The chain combines TRBV19 with TRBJ1-5, with 7 bases lining up with TRBD1. The CDR3 is 15 residues long. Germline loops: CDR1 LNHDA, CDR2 SQIVND (reference sequence). J gave up 2 bases and V 2 bases, and 3 bases lay outside the gene matches. The CDR3 DNA reads as TGTGCCAGTAGTATAAGACAGGGCGGCAATCAGCCCCAGCATTTT. Its translation is CASSIRQGGNQPQHF. The entire variable domain, with the rest obtained from reference TRBV19 and TRBJ1-5, is as follows: DGGITQSPKYLFRKEGQNVTLSCEQNLNHDAMYWYRQDPGQGLRLIYYSQIVNDFQKGDIAEGYSVSREKKESFPLTVTSAQKNPTAFYLCASSIRQGGNQPQHFGDGTRLSIL.

This clone has just a few counts. One end of the junction is discordant with germline, which a read error may explain. This chain links TRBV2 with TRBJ1-6; 7 nucleotides align to TRBD1. CDR3 length: 21 residues. Germline V gives CDR1 SNHLY, CDR2 FYNNEI. CDR3 in DNA: TGTGCCAGCAGGGAAGAGACAGGGAGGACTTTCCTAGTCTCTTATAATTCACCCCTCCACTTT. It encodes CASREETGRTFLVSYNSPLHF. Drawing the rest from reference TRBV2 and TRBJ1-6, the complete variable domain is EPEVTQTPSHQVTQMGQEVILRCVPISNHLYFYWYRQILGQKVEFLVSFYNNEISEKSEIFDDQFSVERPDGSNFTLKIRSTKLEDSAMYFCASREETGRTFLVSYNSPLHFGNGTRLTVT.

The V and J genes are TRBV11-2 and TRBJ2-5; 8 positions agree with TRBD1. The germline V gene has CDR1 SGHAT and CDR2 FQNNGV. V was clipped by 6 bases and J by 5 bases; unmatched bases: 5. The CDR3 extends over 13 amino acids. The CDR3 sequence: CASSQDRAETQYF. CDR3 coding DNA: TGTGCCAGCAGTCAGGACAGGGCTGAGACCCAGTACTTC.

The chain combines TRBV7-9 with TRBJ2-7, with D maybe TRBD1 (5 bases). CDR3 length: 13 amino acids. V was clipped by 5 bases and J by 2 bases, with 10 bases between them. Germline V gene sequence: CDR1 SEHNR, CDR2 FQNEAQ (reference sequence). CDR3 nucleotide sequence: TGTGCCAGCAGCCCCCCAGGGACCTACGAGCAGTACTTC. It specifies CASSPPGTYEQYF.

This clone was observed a single time. The CDR3 coding sequence is TGTGCCAGCAGTTCGACCTATAAGGGGGCATCTGGTGAAAAACTGTTTTTT. This gives the protein CASSSTYKGASGEKLFF. V is TRBV27 and J is TRBJ1-4; 7 bases align to TRBD1. Trimming at V came to 4 bases and at J to 7 bases, leaving 15 bases not matched to a gene. In germline, CDR1 is MNHEY, CDR2 SMNVEV (reference sequence). This CDR3 is 17 amino acids long. The variable domain in full, completed from reference TRBV27 and TRBJ1-4, reads EAQVTQNPRYLITVTGKKLTVTCSQNMNHEYMSWYRQDPGLGLRQIYYSMNVEVTDKGDVPEGYKVSRKEKRNFPLILESPSPNQTSLYFCASSSTYKGASGEKLFFGSGTQLSVL.

This chain connects TRBV28 to TRBJ2-2; 8 nucleotides agree with TRBD1. The germline V gene encodes CDR1 MDHEN and CDR2 SYDVKM. This CDR3 region has 16 residues. Trimming at V came to 0 bases and at J to 8 bases, leaving 8 bases not matched to a gene. CDR3 nucleotide sequence: TGTGCCAGCAGTTTATGGACAGGGGATCTAGCTGGGGAGCTGTTTTTT. Encoded protein: CASSLWTGDLAGELFF. Based on the CDR3 plus reference TRBV28 and TRBJ2-2, the full variable domain is DVKVTQSSRYLVKRTGEKVFLECVQDMDHENMFWYRQDPGLGLRLIYFSYDVKMKEKGDIPEGYSVSREKKERFSLILESASTNQTSMYLCASSLWTGDLAGELFFGEGSRLTVL.

The chain employs TRBV19 and TRBJ1-5; D gene ambiguous. V was clipped by 3 bases and J by 2 bases, with 11 bases between them. The CDR3 is 15 residues long. Per the germline V gene, CDR1 is LNHDA and CDR2 is SQIVND (reference sequence). CDR3 DNA: TGTGCCAGTAGTATTGGGTTGCCCGGCAATCAGCCCCAGCATTTT. Translation gives CASSIGLPGNQPQHF.

CDR3 sequence (DNA): TGTGCCAGCAGTGGGCCCTTCAGCACCTACGAGCAGTACTTC. This codes for CASSGPFSTYEQYF. This chain links TRBV6-1 with TRBJ2-7; D is unclear. Germline-derived CDR1 and CDR2 are MNHNS and SASEGT. The CDR3 length is 14 residues. Deletions cut 4 bases from V and 2 bases from J, with 12 bases between.